The 3 T cell receptor beta chains presented below share a single source sample, sequenced in a study of blood T cell repertoires in COVID-19. The method was immunoSEQ multiplex PCR; TCRdb's version includes in-frame clones alone and lacks a portion of them. Seen here are over 100,000 clones, roughly 80% observed once, and the top ten hold under 8%. Sequenced: peripheral blood. The receptors shown here come from a man between 70 and 80 years old with acute or convalescent COVID-19.

The V and J genes are TRBV15 and TRBJ2-7, with D tentatively TRBD2 (6 bases). Trimming shortened V by 0 bases and J by 1 base, and 10 bases separated the two germline ends. CDR1 and CDR2 (germline): LNHNV, YYDKDF (reference sequence). This CDR3 contains 15 residues. The CDR3 reads CATSRDTGVSYEQYF. The CDR3 nucleotides read TGTGCCACCAGCAGAGATACGGGAGTTTCCTACGAGCAGTACTTC. The full variable domain, in which reference TRBV15 and TRBJ2-7 provide the parts outside the CDR3, is DAMVIQNPRYQVTQFGKPVTLSCSQTLNHNVMYWYQQKSSQAPKLLFHYYDKDFNNEADTPDNFQSRRPNTSFCFLDIRSPGLGDTAMYLCATSRDTGVSYEQYFGPGTRLTVT.

This rearrangement joins TRBV19 to TRBJ1-2; possibly TRBD1 for D (5 bases). The CDR3 has 14 residues. V was trimmed by 9 bases and J by 7 bases, leaving 21 bases between them. Germline V lookup: CDR1 LNHDA, CDR2 SQIVND (reference sequence). The CDR3 DNA is TGTGCCAGCACCCCATGGGGCCGGAGTGGTGGCTACACCTTC. This encodes CASTPWGRSGGYTF.

This rearrangement joins TRBV28 to TRBJ1-1; TRBD1 is a possible D gene (5 bases). V was cut by 5 bases and J by 5 bases, with 9 bases left in between. Germline CDR1 MDHEN, CDR2 SYDVKM. This CDR3 spans 12 amino acids. Here the CDR3 DNA reads TGTGCCAGCAGTAGGGGCGTGACTGAAGCTTTCTTT. It yields the protein CASSRGVTEAFF.